This is a list of T cell receptor beta chains from one sample in a study of cytomegalovirus exposure and HLA in healthy donors. The table came from immunoSEQ multiplex PCR; TCRdb's copy has only in-frame clones and leaves some out. This table holds some 130,000 clones, 60% to 80% found once. The sequenced material came from PBMCs. The receptors here all came from a man aged 50 or older in good health and CMV-seropositive. Each CDR3 is given with its conserved first and last residue. D genes are given only for firm matches. Size is stated for part of the rows, as once, few or many counts, or as a class when the clone is expanded.

TRBJ1-1 TRBD1 TRBV2 . CASRTRQGANTEAFF TGTGCCAGCAGGACAAGACAGGGAGCGAACACTGAAGCTTTCTTT
TRBJ2-5 . TRBV6-1 few CASSEATQGRETQYF TGTGCCAGCAGTGAAGCTACCCAGGGCCGGGAGACCCAGTACTTC
TRBJ2-5 . TRBV5-1 few CASSFGEETQYF TGCGCCAGCAGCTTCGGGGAAGAGACCCAGTACTTC
TRBJ2-5 TRBD2 TRBV6-5 . CASSYLGSGGRETQYF TGTGCCAGCAGTTACTTGGGTAGCGGGGGGCGAGAGACCCAGTACTTC
TRBJ1-4 . TRBV15 . CATSRPVAGVANEKLFF TGTGCCACCAGCAGACCCGTCGCAGGGGTTGCTAATGAAAAACTGTTTTTT
TRBJ1-2 . TRBV4-1 . CASSQDGLVLGYTF TGCGCCAGCAGCCAAGACGGACTAGTCTTGGGCTACACCTTC
TRBJ2-1 . TRBV19 many CASSIDRAGSEQFF TGTGCCAGTAGTATAGACAGAGCAGGGTCGGAGCAGTTCTTC
TRBJ1-1 . TRBV29-1 . CSVEVAQSGEAFF TGCAGCGTTGAAGTCGCCCAAAGCGGTGAAGCTTTCTTT
TRBJ1-6 . TRBV18 . CASSNEQGYLHF TGTGCCAGCTCCAACGAACAGGGCTACCTCCACTTT
TRBJ1-2 . TRBV29-1 . CSVELAGRDYGYTF TGCAGCGTTGAATTGGCAGGGAGGGACTATGGCTACACCTTC
TRBJ2-7 TRBD1 TRBV5-1 . CASSLAEGQNYEQYF TGCGCCAGCAGCTTGGCCGAGGGACAGAACTACGAGCAGTACTTC
TRBJ1-3 . TRBV7-2 . CASSLALTVNTIYF TGTGCCAGCAGCTTAGCGCTGACTGTAAACACCATATATTTT
TRBJ2-7 . TRBV21-1 . CASSKQRPRAGAIGEQYF TGTGCCAGCAGCAAACAACGGCCACGAGCGGGAGCCATTGGCGAGCAGTACTTC
TRBJ2-5 TRBD2 TRBV7-2 . CASSLMTSGSETQYF TGTGCCAGCAGCTTAATGACTAGCGGGAGTGAGACCCAGTACTTC
TRBJ2-7 . TRBV13 few CASSTQRGEQYF TGTGCCAGCAGTACCCAGAGAGGGGAGCAGTACTTC
TRBJ1-4 TRBD1 TRBV11-3 . CASSARDRQLFF TGTGCCAGCAGCGCAAGGGACAGACAACTGTTTTTT
TRBJ1-1 . TRBV27 . CASSYFPRGTEAFF TGTGCCAGCAGTTACTTCCCGCGCGGCACTGAAGCTTTCTTT
TRBJ2-1 . TRBV2 . CASSPRGPGRLF TGTGCCAGCAGTCCCCGAGGTCCTGGCCGGCTCTTC
TRBJ1-2 TRBD1 TRBV7-9 . CASSLRTGIGYTF TGTGCCAGCAGCTTAAGGACAGGGATCGGCTACACCTTC
TRBJ2-2 . TRBV11-2 once CASRPAGTGELFF TGTGCCAGCAGGCCGGCGGGCACCGGGGAGCTGTTTTTT
TRBJ1-1 . TRBV18 . CASSQGQMNTEAFF TGTGCCAGCTCACAAGGACAGATGAACACTGAAGCTTTCTTT
TRBJ2-7 . TRBV7-6 once CASSPRQLSYEQYF TGTGCCAGCAGCCCTAGACAGCTCTCCTACGAGCAGTACTTC
TRBJ1-1 . TRBV11-3 once CASSFMDTLGMDTEAFF TGTGCCAGCAGCTTCATGGATACTCTCGGGATGGACACTGAAGCTTTCTTT
TRBJ1-2 TRBD1 TRBV10-3 . CAISGAGGRGGYTF TGTGCCATCAGTGGCGCAGGGGGCCGAGGGGGCTACACCTTC
TRBJ1-1 . TRBV11-2 few CASSLGRENTEAFF TGTGCCAGCAGCTTAGGCAGGGAGAACACTGAAGCTTTCTTT
TRBJ2-5 . TRBV6-5 . CASSWASTETQYF TGTGCCAGCAGTTGGGCCTCTACGGAGACCCAGTACTTC
TRBJ2-7 TRBD2 TRBV5-1 . CASSLDGRALSEQYF TGCGCCAGCAGCTTGGACGGGAGGGCTCTAAGCGAGCAGTACTTC
TRBJ1-1 . TRBV18 . CASSPPVTEAFF TGTGCCAGCTCACCACCCGTCACTGAAGCTTTCTTT
TRBJ2-1 . TRBV19 . CASSLRGGLSYNEQFF TGTGCCAGTAGTTTACGCGGGGGCCTCTCCTACAATGAGCAGTTCTTC
TRBJ2-4 TRBD1 TRBV27 . CASGRTGGGGKNIQYF TGTGCCAGCGGGAGAACAGGGGGCGGGGGCAAAAACATTCAGTACTTC
TRBJ2-7 . TRBV9 . CASSEQLSSYEQYF TGTGCCAGCAGCGAACAGTTAAGTTCCTACGAGCAGTACTTC
TRBJ2-7 . TRBV18 . CASSQGGREQYF TGTGCCAGCTCACAGGGGGGGCGCGAGCAGTACTTC
TRBJ1-1 . TRBV7-8 . CASSLKRGLEAFF TGTGCCAGCAGCTTAAAAAGGGGCTTGGAAGCTTTCTTT
TRBJ2-7 TRBD1 TRBV28 . CASSDRGGRRDEQYF TGTGCCAGCAGTGACAGGGGGGGGCGCCGGGACGAGCAGTACTTC
TRBJ2-7 TRBD1 TRBV7-2 . CASSEGQVNYEQYF TGTGCCAGCAGCGAGGGACAGGTTAACTACGAGCAGTACTTC